The TCR beta chain under discussion was sequenced for a study of radiotherapy plus CTLA-4 blockade in lung cancer. The CDR3 consists of 16 residues. Trimming took 7 bases from V and 4 from J, leaving 19 bases between them. CDR1 and CDR2 from the germline V gene are LNHDA and SQIVND (reference sequence). This table comes from immunoSEQ multiplex PCR, and its TCRdb copy is limited to in-frame clones, with some not included. The data show 62,000 or so clones, roughly 85% seen once. In regard to this clone: As yet, its antigen is unknown.

General study results and limits: Early blood T cell clone dynamics, with interferon-beta, were reported to best predict response. Clones derived from tumor TCRs expanded in blood after radiotherapy plus ipilimumab.

The receptor was isolated from a human donor with non-small cell lung cancer who had a complete response to radiotherapy plus ipilimumab. This chain uses TRBV19 with TRBJ2-2; D may match TRBD1 or TRBD2 (6 bases each). The sample was peripheral blood, taken from a patient treated with radiotherapy plus ipilimumab. CDR3 in amino acids: CASTMAGQRTTGELFF. DNA of the CDR3: TGTGCCAGTACCATGGCGGGACAAAGAACCACCGGGGAGCTGTTTTTT. Drawing the rest from reference TRBV19 and TRBJ2-2, the complete variable domain is DGGITQSPKYLFRKEGQNVTLSCEQNLNHDAMYWYRQDPGQGLRLIYYSQIVNDFQKGDIAEGYSVSREKKESFPLTVTSAQKNPTAFYLCASTMAGQRTTGELFFGEGSRLTVL.